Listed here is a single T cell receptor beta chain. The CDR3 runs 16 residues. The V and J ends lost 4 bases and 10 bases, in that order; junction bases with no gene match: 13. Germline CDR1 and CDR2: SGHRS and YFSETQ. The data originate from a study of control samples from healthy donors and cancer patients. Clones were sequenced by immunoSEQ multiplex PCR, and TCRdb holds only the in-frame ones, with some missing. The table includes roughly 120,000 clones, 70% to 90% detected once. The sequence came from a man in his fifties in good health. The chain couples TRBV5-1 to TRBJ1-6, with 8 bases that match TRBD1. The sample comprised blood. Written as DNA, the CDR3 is TGCGCCAGCAGCCCTGGGGCCCTAGACAGGGGATCACCCCTCCACTTT. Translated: CASSPGALDRGSPLHF.